The present entry profiles one T cell receptor beta chain with its context. Its antigen is still unknown. The data were taken from a study of CXCR3-negative and CXCR3-positive naive CD8 T cells (dated by TCRdb to about 2019). Background for the entire study: In total, 120 million to 150 million TRB reads were obtained, which works out to roughly 1.5 +/- 0.3 million reads per library. Diversity and physicochemical repertoire analyses were performed on about ten donors pooled from two independent experiments. Naive subsets from about five donors and memory cells from 3 donors were included in the TRBV-TRBJ cluster analysis.

The full study reports these points: TRBV-TRBJ usage was similar between naive CXCR3-negative and CXCR3-positive cells from the same donor, while memory cells showed distinct patterns. Because surface CD5, which is linked to self-reactivity in mice, was comparable between the naive subsets, TCR interaction strength was also inferred from the physicochemical properties of TRB CDR3s. Both naive subsets had comparably high repertoire diversity, while memory CD8+ T cells had much lower repertoire diversity. Freshly isolated PBMCs were used for most assays because CXCR3 expression went down partially after cryopreservation. Compared with CXCR3-negative naive cells, CXCR3-positive naive cells had TRB CDR3s with higher hydrophobicity (lower Kidera factor 4), lower energy, and higher strength and volume indices.

Each CD8+ T cell subset was flow-sorted in triplicate, and around 320,000 cells per subset were placed directly into RLT lysis buffer. To keep memory contaminants out, a stringent definition of naive CD8+ T cells was applied: CD45RO-CCR7+CD27+CD95-. Peripheral blood mononuclear cells were isolated from buffy coats by standard density gradient centrifugation. A FACSAria III was used to flow-sort naive CXCR3-negative and CXCR3-positive CD8+ T cells. Total RNA was extracted from sorted cells using an RNeasy Mini Kit. Sequencing instrument: NextSeq 550. The Human TCR Profiling Kit (MiLaboratory) was used to make UMI-labeled 5' RACE TRB cDNA libraries. The full amount of extracted RNA was used for cDNA synthesis, and the full amount of resulting cDNA was used for PCR amplification. Libraries were prepared in parallel with an identical number of PCR cycles. For the original study's pipeline: About 50,000 +/- 10,000 unique UMI-labeled TRB cDNA molecules per library were extracted with MIGEC and MiXCR, with at least two reads per UMI required. On average, around 40,000 +/- 10,000 functional in-frame TRB CDR3 nucleotide clonotypes lacking stop codons were found per library. After downsampling to 5000 UMI-labeled TRB molecules per sample, diversity metrics such as normalized Shannon-Wiener and Chao1 were calculated in VDJtools. VDJtools computed clonotype-size-weighted physicochemical properties of the central five CDR3 residues: interaction energy, strength, volume and Kidera factor 4. Each CDR3 protein sequence appears as one entry after TCRdb reprocessed the reads, and no DNA is included. The V and J calls, along with clone size, are taken from TCRdb and not from the paper's own processing. This sample's table contains under 85,000 distinct CDR3 sequences. Approximately 1.5% of the sample is taken by the ten largest.

CDR3 length: 14 amino acids, cysteine to phenylalanine. No DNA was logged. CDR1 SQVTM and CDR2 ANQGSEA were looked up in the germline V gene. The source of this sequence is a human donor in good health. Some clones in this sample may be carry-over from other donors' samples. Sequenced: naive CXCR3- CD8+ T cells from blood. The meaning of the sample's cell subset or site label: CD45RO-CCR7+CD27+CD95- naive CD8+ T cells lacking CXCR3 (TNR3-). The rearranged chain carries TRBV29-1 and TRBJ2-3; TCRdb's D call of TRBD2 is untestable without DNA. The CDR3 sequence is CSVGGSVSTDTQYF.